This T cell receptor (beta chain) emerged from a study of T cell responses to AZD1222 COVID-19 vaccine. General study results and limits: With two AZD1222 doses given, Spike-specific TCR breadth and depth both rose.

Sequenced by immunoSEQ multiplex PCR; TCRdb stores in-frame clones only, minus some. The sample has approximately 64,000 clones; over 80% are singletons. This CDR3 region has 13 residues. Germline V gives CDR1 LNHNV, CDR2 YYDKDF (reference sequence). The ends were cut back, 1 base at V and 3 bases at J, with 6 bases in the middle. This clone has just a few counts. Its antigen is not known. The J gene is TRBJ1-2, the V gene TRBV15; no firm D call. Sequencing was performed on peripheral blood, taken on day 0 of AZD1222 vaccination. The source of this sequence is an adult in good health. CDR3 loop: CATSRGKDYGYTF. The CDR3 nucleotides are TGTGCCACCAGCAGAGGAAAAGACTATGGCTACACCTTC.